These 14 T cell receptor beta chains were sequenced from one sample in a study of post-analysis software for immune sequencing data (dated by TCRdb to the mid-2010s). Library preparation used PCR. TCRdb lists the instrument as Illumina HiSeq 2500. To reduce PCR and sequencing biases, unique molecular identifiers were incorporated into the TCR beta cDNA libraries. Using fastp trimming at Q25 and MiXCR clonotype assembly, TCRdb reanalyzed the public sequencing data and kept in-frame beta chains. All rows with the same CDR3 protein become a single entry with the most common DNA and genes. Within this sample are about 400,000 distinct CDR3 sequences, with 30% to 45% of them counted one time only. Roughly 13% of the sample lies in the top ten. Points the paper makes about the study in general: Patients showed significantly higher frequencies than controls for about five TRBV segments, among them TRBV5-6, TRBV5-1 and TRBV20-1.

Their antigen targets remain unknown. What was sequenced was blood. These receptors originate from a girl between 5 and 17 years old with multiple sclerosis.

V usage is TRBV12-3 or TRBV12-4 and J usage is TRBJ1-6; D remains ambiguous. CDR3 length: 15 residues. Trimming cost V 7 bases and J 8 bases, with 18 bases left between them. In DNA form, the CDR3 reads TGTGCCAGCAAGGGCGAGGCCCCGATTCATTCACCCCTCCACTTT. Its protein is CASKGEAPIHSPLHF.

This rearrangement joins TRBV27 to TRBJ1-1; perhaps TRBD1 as D (5 bases). Between the trimmed V and J ends, which lost 1 base and 8 bases, there was a span of 29 bases. This CDR3 is 19 amino acids long. CDR1 and CDR2 (germline): MNHEY, SMNVEV (reference sequence). The CDR3 sequence is CASSLFPAGAGSGPSEAFF. DNA for the CDR3: TGTGCCAGCAGTTTATTCCCCGCCGGTGCAGGGAGCGGTCCCAGCGAAGCTTTCTTT.

This clonotype was observed a few times. This chain connects TRBV27 to TRBJ2-3, with 8 bases lining up with TRBD2. V lost 1 base to trimming and J lost 1 base; unmatched junction nucleotides: 7. The germline V gene has CDR1 MNHEY and CDR2 SMNVEV (reference sequence). This CDR3 has 17 residues. The CDR3 region has the DNA TGTGCCAGCAGTTTATTCCGCGGGACTAGGGGCACAGATACGCAGTATTTT. This gives the protein CASSLFRGTRGTDTQYF.

This clonotype was detected a few times. DNA for the CDR3: TGCGCCAGCAGCCAAGCGCCCGGGGCTGGGGAGACCCAGTACTTC. Amino acid sequence: CASSQAPGAGETQYF. The rearrangement uses TRBV4-1 and TRBJ2-5; D possibly uses TRBD1 or TRBD2 (5 bases each). The germline CDR1 and CDR2 sequences are MGHRA and YSYEKL. The V and J ends lost 1 base and 5 bases respectively, with 14 bases between them. The CDR3 is 15 residues long.

The chain is built from TRBV5-1 and TRBJ2-5, with 8 positions matching TRBD2. The germline V gene has CDR1 SGHRS and CDR2 YFSETQ. J lost 5 bases, V lost 0 bases, and 3 bases had no gene match. The CDR3 is made up of 14 amino acids. The CDR3 spells CASSLGAGGETQYF. Written as DNA, the CDR3 is TGCGCCAGCAGCTTGGGCGCGGGGGGTGAGACCCAGTACTTC. The full variable domain, in which reference TRBV5-1 and TRBJ2-5 provide the parts outside the CDR3, is KAGVTQTPRYLIKTRGQQVTLSCSPISGHRSVSWYQQTPGQGLQFLFEYFSETQRNKGNFPGRFSGRQFSNSRSEMNVSTLELGDSALYLCASSLGAGGETQYFGPGTRLLVL.

This clonotype was detected a few times. The chain joins TRBV4-3 to TRBJ2-7; 11 bases line up with TRBD1. In germline, CDR1 is LGHNA, CDR2 YSLEER. The J segment lost 2 bases and the V segment lost 5 bases, leaving 2 bases of the junction unmatched. The CDR3 runs 14 residues. The CDR3 loop reads CASSEGQGAYEQYF. The CDR3 region has the DNA TGCGCCAGCAGCGAGGGACAGGGGGCCTACGAGCAGTACTTC.

This clonotype was recorded a few times. The chain employs TRBV4-1 and TRBJ2-7; no definite D call. Germline CDR1 is MGHRA and CDR2 is YSYEKL. CDR3 length equals 15 residues. V lost 4 bases to trimming and J lost 3 bases, with 16 bases between them. CDR3 region: CASSPRGPADYEQYF. The CDR3 DNA reads TGCGCCAGCAGCCCTCGAGGCCCCGCAGACTACGAGCAGTACTTC.

This clonotype was counted a single time. This rearrangement joins TRBV7-2 to TRBJ2-3; the match to TRBD2 covers 11 bases. Germline V gene sequence: CDR1 SGHTA, CDR2 FQGNSA. V shed 4 bases and J 4 bases; nucleotides not matched to a gene: 7. The CDR3 covers 16 residues. DNA for the CDR3: TGTGCCAGCAGCTGGACTAGCGGGTTCGGGGCAGATACGCAGTATTTT. Amino acid sequence: CASSWTSGFGADTQYF.

This clonotype appeared a few times. V usage is TRBV24-1 and J usage is TRBJ2-7; D perhaps matches TRBD1 (5 bases). Per the germline V gene, CDR1 is KGHDR and CDR2 is SFDVKD. This CDR3 is 12 amino acids long. Trimming removed 1 base at V and 9 bases at J, with 9 bases between. The CDR3 sequence is CATSDFGRVQYF. The CDR3 nucleotides are TGTGCCACCAGTGATTTTGGCAGGGTGCAGTACTTC.

CDR3 protein: CASSFPGQGTEQYF. The CDR3 coding sequence is TGTGCCAGCAGCTTTCCGGGACAGGGGACCGAGCAGTACTTC. This chain uses TRBV5-5 with TRBJ2-7, with 10 bases matching TRBD1. Germline CDR1 is SGHKS and CDR2 is YYEKEE (reference sequence). The V segment lost 2 bases and the J segment 6 bases; nucleotides outside the gene matches: 5. The CDR3 length is 14 residues. Using reference TRBV5-5 and TRBJ2-7 for the parts outside the CDR3, the full variable domain is DAGVTQSPTHLIKTRGQQVTLRCSPISGHKSVSWYQQVLGQGPQFIFQYYEKEERGRGNFPDRFSARQFPNYSSELNVNALLLGDSALYLCASSFPGQGTEQYFGPGTRLTVT.

The chain carries TRBV7-2 and TRBJ2-4; TRBD2 might be the D (5 bases). Trimming cost V 2 bases and J 2 bases, with 7 bases left between them. CDR3 length: 14 residues. Germline V gene data show CDR1 as SGHTA and CDR2 as FQGNSA. Here the CDR3 DNA reads TGTGCCAGCAGCTTATCGGGGACCAAAAACATTCAGTACTTC. Translated, it gives CASSLSGTKNIQYF. Using reference TRBV7-2 and TRBJ2-4 for the parts outside the CDR3, the full variable domain is GAGVSQSPSNKVTEKGKDVELRCDPISGHTALYWYRQSLGQGLEFLIYFQGNSAPDKSGLPSDRFSAERTGGSVSTLTIQRTQQEDSAVYLCASSLSGTKNIQYFGAGTRLSVL.

The J gene is TRBJ1-6, the V gene TRBV7-9; D is uncertain. The CDR3 is 16 amino acids. The V gene's germline CDR1 is SEHNR and CDR2 FQNEAQ (reference sequence). V lost 5 bases, J lost 7 bases, and 18 bases lay in between. DNA of the CDR3: TGTGCCAGCAGCCCCGAGGATCTTAGAATGAATTCACCCCTCCACTTT. Its protein is CASSPEDLRMNSPLHF.

The V gene is TRBV4-1, the J gene TRBJ2-1; D might be TRBD1 or TRBD2, each matching 5 bases. Trimming stripped 4 bases from V and 2 bases from J, with 15 bases between. Per the germline V gene, CDR1 is MGHRA and CDR2 is YSYEKL. The CDR3 spans 16 residues. The DNA of the CDR3 is TGCGCCAGCAGCCCTCCCCAGGGAGTAGCCTACAATGAGCAGTTCTTC. Its protein is CASSPPQGVAYNEQFF.

The CDR3 DNA is TGCAGCGTCCCGGGACAGAGCTTGGGTGGCTACACCTTC. Translating it yields CSVPGQSLGGYTF. The chain recombines TRBV29-1 with TRBJ1-2; 7 bases map to TRBD1. V was clipped by 6 bases and J by 7 bases; unmatched bases: 11. The CDR3 contains 13 residues. Germline V CDR1 and CDR2: SQVTM, ANQGSEA.